One and the same sample provided the 20 T cell receptor beta chains below, sequenced in a study of memory CD4+ T cells and cytomegalovirus serostatus. Using immunoSEQ multiplex PCR, the repertoire was profiled, and TCRdb retains in-frame clones only, with some absent. The table has 45,000 to 50,000 clones, roughly 78% seen once. The sort gate was single viable CD3+CD4+CD8-CD45RO+ cells for memory CD4+ T cells. Sequences were obtained from memory CD4+ T cells from blood. The receptor set was obtained from an adult in good health and CMV-seronegative.

The chain recombines TRBV11-2 with TRBJ2-1; D may match TRBD1 or TRBD2 (5 bases each). CDR1 and CDR2 (germline): SGHAT, FQNNGV. The V end lost 10 bases, the J end lost 2 bases, and 15 bases lay between the germline ends. The CDR3 has 14 amino acids. Here the CDR3 DNA reads TGTGCCACCGGGTGGGGGAACACCTACAATGAGCAGTTCTTC. Its translation is CATGWGNTYNEQFF.

V is TRBV7-9 and J is TRBJ1-2; no firm D call. The CDR3 sequence is 13 residues long. In germline, CDR1 is SEHNR, CDR2 FQNEAQ (reference sequence). Deletions cut 4 bases from V and 8 bases from J, with 14 bases between. The chain's CDR3 is CASSSQTDIGYTF. The CDR3 DNA reads as TGTGCCAGCAGCTCCCAAACTGACATAGGCTACACCTTC. The whole variable domain, remainder taken from reference TRBV7-9 and TRBJ1-2, is DTGVSQNPRHKITKRGQNVTFRCDPISEHNRLYWYRQTLGQGPEFLTYFQNEAQLEKSRLLSDRFSAERPKGSFSTLEIQRTEQGDSAMYLCASSSQTDIGYTFGSGTRLTVV.

The sample holds one count of this clone. V usage is TRBV11-2 and J usage is TRBJ2-7, with 7 positions matching TRBD2. The CDR3 totals 11 residues. Germline-derived CDR1 and CDR2 are SGHAT and FQNNGV. V was pared by 5 bases and J by 6 bases, with 1 base of the junction left unmatched. DNA for the CDR3: TGTGCCAGCAGCCGCGGGAGCGAGCAGTACTTC. Translation gives CASSRGSEQYF.

V usage is TRBV6-5 and J usage is TRBJ2-7; a possible D gene is TRBD1 (5 bases). The CDR3 contains 15 residues. CDR1 and CDR2 (germline): MNHEY, SVGAGI. Deletions cut 5 bases from V and 2 bases from J, with 16 bases between. The CDR3 protein is CASSPGLRPAYEQYF. In DNA, the CDR3 is TGTGCCAGCAGTCCAGGGCTGAGACCGGCCTACGAGCAGTACTTC.

This clone was observed a handful of times. The rearrangement joins TRBV10-1 to TRBJ2-6; D remains unclear. V shed 0 bases and J shed 1 base, with 4 bases lying between them. CDR3 length equals 15 residues. Germline CDR1 is WNHNN and CDR2 is SYGVQD (reference sequence). CDR3 sequence reads: CASSESGSGANVLTF. Written as DNA, the CDR3 is TGCGCCAGCAGTGAGTCGGGATCTGGGGCCAACGTCCTGACTTTC.

V is TRBV7-9 and J is TRBJ1-2; D is perhaps TRBD1 (5 bases). Germline CDR1 SEHNR, CDR2 FQNEAQ (reference sequence). Trimming removed 1 base from V and 7 bases from J, with 10 bases in between. CDR3 length equals 13 residues. The CDR3, as DNA: TGTGCCAGCAGCTTAGGAGGGGATCTTGGCTACACCTTC. Amino acids: CASSLGGDLGYTF.

The rearrangement uses TRBV30 and TRBJ1-5; no clear D gene. The CDR3 consists of 15 residues. The germline CDR1 and CDR2 sequences are GTSNPN and SVGIG (reference sequence). V dropped 0 bases and J dropped 2 bases, with 11 bases sitting between them. CDR3 amino acids: CAWSVKRVGNQPQHF. The CDR3 region has the DNA TGTGCCTGGAGTGTAAAAAGGGTGGGCAATCAGCCCCAGCATTTT.

J is TRBJ2-7 and V is TRBV9; D is ambiguous. The CDR3 has 15 amino acids. The ends were cut back, 0 bases at V and 2 bases at J, with 12 bases in the middle. CDR1 is SGDLS and CDR2 is YYNGEE in the germline V gene. The CDR3 nucleotides are TGTGCCAGCAGCGTAGGGGTATCTCTCCCCTACGAGCAGTACTTC. It codes for CASSVGVSLPYEQYF.

The gene calls are TRBV4-1 and TRBJ2-3; 10 bases agree with TRBD2. Germline lookup yields CDR1 MGHRA and CDR2 YSYEKL. J was trimmed by 1 base and V by 4 bases; bases with no gene match: 5. The CDR3 is made up of 16 amino acids. CDR3 amino acids: CASSLRTSGRTDTQYF. As DNA, the CDR3 is TGCGCCAGCAGCCTTCGGACTAGCGGTCGCACAGATACGCAGTATTTT.

This clone came up once. The V and J genes are TRBV4-1 and TRBJ2-7; 8 bases are shared with TRBD2. This CDR3 comprises 15 residues. Germline-derived CDR1 and CDR2 are MGHRA and YSYEKL. J was trimmed by 4 bases and V by 0 bases; bases with no gene match: 5. Here the CDR3 reads CASSQERTSLYEQYF. CDR3 coding DNA: TGCGCCAGCAGCCAAGAAAGGACTAGCCTTTACGAGCAGTACTTC.

The CDR3: CAWSTGELQPQHF. CDR3 sequence (DNA): TGTGCCTGGAGTACTGGTGAACTTCAGCCCCAGCATTTT. The V and J genes are TRBV30 and TRBJ1-5; D is undetermined. This CDR3 is built from 13 residues. Trimming cost V 2 bases and J 6 bases, with 11 bases left between them. Germline V gene sequence: CDR1 GTSNPN, CDR2 SVGIG (reference sequence).

The rearrangement uses TRBV6-5 and TRBJ1-1; TRBD1 aligns across 7 bases. J gave up 4 bases and V 5 bases, and 10 bases lay outside the gene matches. The CDR3 runs 15 residues. Germline CDR1 reads MNHEY; CDR2 reads SVGAGI. The CDR3 reads CASSRWEGAGTEAFF. The CDR3 DNA reads as TGTGCCAGCAGTCGATGGGAGGGGGCAGGCACTGAAGCTTTCTTT.

J is TRBJ1-2 and V is TRBV18; 9 bases align to TRBD1. The CDR3 spans 15 residues. CDR1 is KGHSH, CDR2 LQKENI, per germline. V lost 0 bases and J lost 6; bases outside the gene matches: 5. CDR3 coding DNA: TGTGCCAGCTCACCACCGGACAGGGGTACCCATGGCTACACCTTC. This codes for CASSPPDRGTHGYTF.

To note about this clone: The same CDR3 is also encoded by other DNA sequences in this sample. The V gene is TRBV11-3, the J gene TRBJ2-2, with D unclear. V was clipped by 3 bases and J by 2 bases, with 7 bases between them. This CDR3 has 14 amino acids. Per germline, CDR1 SGHNT and CDR2 YENEEA. CDR3 loop: CASSFSTNTGELFF. CDR3 sequence (DNA): TGTGCCAGCAGCTTCTCCACAAACACCGGGGAGCTGTTTTTT.

This rearrangement joins TRBV2 to TRBJ1-1; D is perhaps TRBD1 (5 bases). Germline CDR1 and CDR2: SNHLY and FYNNEI. Trimming shortened V by 6 bases and J by 1 base, and 12 bases separated the two germline ends. The CDR3 runs to 14 residues. The CDR3 nucleotides read TGTGCCAGCAGCCTATTGGGACCGAACACTGAAGCTTTCTTT. Protein: CASSLLGPNTEAFF.

V is TRBV5-5 and J is TRBJ1-4; D not resolved. The germline V gene encodes CDR1 SGHKS and CDR2 YYEKEE (reference sequence). The CDR3 covers 12 residues. V lost 3 bases and J 7 bases, leaving 7 bases between the germline ends. CDR3 in amino acids: CASSSGLEKLFF. The CDR3 nucleotides read TGTGCCAGCAGCTCCGGCCTTGAAAAACTGTTTTTT.

The chain links TRBV11-1 to TRBJ2-2; TRBD2 aligns across 10 bases. After removal of 4 bases from V and 4 bases from J, the junction contained 3 bases not matched to a gene. CDR3 size: 15 residues. Germline V gene data show CDR1 as SGHAT and CDR2 as FQDESV (reference sequence). In DNA, the CDR3 is TGTGCCAGCAGCTCTAGCGGGAGAGGCACCGGGGAGCTGTTTTTT. Protein sequence: CASSSSGRGTGELFF.

The chain employs TRBV2 and TRBJ2-7; unclear D gene. Germline-derived CDR1 and CDR2 are SNHLY and FYNNEI. V was clipped by 7 bases and J by 3 bases, with 7 bases between them. The CDR3 is 11 amino acids. The CDR3 reads CASIGFYEQYF. CDR3 coding DNA: TGTGCCAGCATAGGCTTCTACGAGCAGTACTTC.

The chain uses TRBV28 and TRBJ2-3; 14 bases match TRBD2. Germline V lookup: CDR1 MDHEN, CDR2 SYDVKM. This CDR3 is 18 amino acids long. V lost 6 bases, J lost 2 bases, and 10 bases stayed unmatched. The CDR3: CASSPGLAGDPPTDTQYF. CDR3 bases: TGTGCCAGCAGCCCGGGACTAGCGGGAGACCCGCCCACAGATACGCAGTATTTT.

The chain uses TRBV10-1 and TRBJ2-2; D is uncertain. This CDR3 spans 14 amino acids. Trimming took 4 bases from V and 5 from J, leaving 11 bases between them. Per the germline V gene, CDR1 is WNHNN and CDR2 is SYGVQD (reference sequence). The CDR3 coding sequence is TGCGCCAGCAGTGGGGGTAGCAGGACCGGGGAGCTGTTTTTT. Translating it yields CASSGGSRTGELFF.